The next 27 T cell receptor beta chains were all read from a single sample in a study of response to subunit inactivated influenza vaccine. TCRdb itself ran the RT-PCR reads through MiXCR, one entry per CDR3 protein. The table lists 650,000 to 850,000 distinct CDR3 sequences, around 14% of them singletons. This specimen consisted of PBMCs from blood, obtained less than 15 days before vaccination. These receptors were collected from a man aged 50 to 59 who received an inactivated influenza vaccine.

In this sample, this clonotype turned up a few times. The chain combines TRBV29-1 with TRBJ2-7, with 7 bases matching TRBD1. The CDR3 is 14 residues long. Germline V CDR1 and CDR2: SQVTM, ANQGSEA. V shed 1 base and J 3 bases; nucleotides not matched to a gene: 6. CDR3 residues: CSVEAGTVNYEQYF. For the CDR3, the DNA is TGCAGCGTTGAAGCCGGGACAGTGAACTACGAGCAGTACTTC.

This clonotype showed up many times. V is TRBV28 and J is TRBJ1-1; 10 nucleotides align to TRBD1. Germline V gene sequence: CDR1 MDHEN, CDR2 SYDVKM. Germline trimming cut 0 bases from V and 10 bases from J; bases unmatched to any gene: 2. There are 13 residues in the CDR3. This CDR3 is CASSLWDRGIAFF. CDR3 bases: TGTGCCAGCAGTTTATGGGACAGGGGGATAGCTTTCTTT.

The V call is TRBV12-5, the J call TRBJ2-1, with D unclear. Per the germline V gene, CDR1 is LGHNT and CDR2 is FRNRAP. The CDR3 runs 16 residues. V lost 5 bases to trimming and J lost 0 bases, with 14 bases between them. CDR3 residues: CASGPPSAASYNEQFF. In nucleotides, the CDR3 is TGTGCTAGTGGTCCCCCCTCGGCGGCCTCCTACAATGAGCAGTTCTTC.

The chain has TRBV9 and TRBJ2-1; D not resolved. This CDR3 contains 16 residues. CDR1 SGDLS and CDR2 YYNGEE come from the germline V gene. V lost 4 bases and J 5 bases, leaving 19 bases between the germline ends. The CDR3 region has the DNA TGTGCCAGCAGCCTAACTCCGGGCCTAACCAACAATGAGCAGTTCTTC. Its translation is CASSLTPGLTNNEQFF.

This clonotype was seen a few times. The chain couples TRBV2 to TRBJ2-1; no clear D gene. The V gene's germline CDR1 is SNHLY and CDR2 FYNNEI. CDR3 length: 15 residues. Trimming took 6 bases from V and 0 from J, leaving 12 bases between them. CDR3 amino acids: CASRGMTLSYNEQFF. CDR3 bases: TGTGCCAGCAGGGGAATGACACTCTCCTACAATGAGCAGTTCTTC.

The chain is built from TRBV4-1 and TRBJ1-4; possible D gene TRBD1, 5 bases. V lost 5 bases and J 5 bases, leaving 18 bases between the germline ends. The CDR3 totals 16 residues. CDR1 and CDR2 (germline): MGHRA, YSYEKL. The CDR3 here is CASSFGGAQVNEKLFF. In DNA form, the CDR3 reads TGCGCCAGCAGCTTCGGAGGGGCGCAGGTAAATGAAAAACTGTTTTTT.

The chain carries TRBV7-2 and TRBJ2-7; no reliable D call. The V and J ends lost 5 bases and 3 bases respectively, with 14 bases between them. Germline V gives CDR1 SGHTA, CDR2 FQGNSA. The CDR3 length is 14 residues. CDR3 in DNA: TGTGCCAGCAGCCGAATCATGAGTGTCTACGAGCAGTACTTC. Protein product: CASSRIMSVYEQYF.

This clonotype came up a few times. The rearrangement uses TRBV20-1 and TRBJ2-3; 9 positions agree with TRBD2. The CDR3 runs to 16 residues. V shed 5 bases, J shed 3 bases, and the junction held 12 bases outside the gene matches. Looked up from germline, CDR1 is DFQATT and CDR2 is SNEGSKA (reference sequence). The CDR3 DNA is TGCAGTGCTCATTCCCCGGGACTAGCCTTGACAGATACGCAGTATTTT. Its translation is CSAHSPGLALTDTQYF.

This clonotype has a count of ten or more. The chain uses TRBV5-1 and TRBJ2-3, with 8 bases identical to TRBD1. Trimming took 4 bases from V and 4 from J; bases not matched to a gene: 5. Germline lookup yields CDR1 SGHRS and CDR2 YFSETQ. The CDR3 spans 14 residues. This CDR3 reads CASSLRTGPDTQYF. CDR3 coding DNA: TGCGCCAGCAGCCTCCGGACAGGGCCAGATACGCAGTATTTT. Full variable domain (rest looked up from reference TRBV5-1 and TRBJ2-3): KAGVTQTPRYLIKTRGQQVTLSCSPISGHRSVSWYQQTPGQGLQFLFEYFSETQRNKGNFPGRFSGRQFSNSRSEMNVSTLELGDSALYLCASSLRTGPDTQYFGPGTRLTVL.

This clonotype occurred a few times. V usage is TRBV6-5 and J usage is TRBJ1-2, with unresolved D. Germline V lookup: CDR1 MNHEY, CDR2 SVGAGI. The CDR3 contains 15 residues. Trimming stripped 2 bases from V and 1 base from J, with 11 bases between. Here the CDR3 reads CASSYDWGFNYGYTF. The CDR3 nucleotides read TGTGCCAGCAGTTACGACTGGGGATTTAACTATGGCTACACCTTC.

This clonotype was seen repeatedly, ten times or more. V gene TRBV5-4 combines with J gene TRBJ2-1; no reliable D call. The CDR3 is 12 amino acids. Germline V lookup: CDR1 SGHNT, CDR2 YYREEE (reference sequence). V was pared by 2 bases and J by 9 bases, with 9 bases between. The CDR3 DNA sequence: TGTGCCAGCAGCTTAACTTCCAGTGAGCAGTTCTTC. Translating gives CASSLTSSEQFF.

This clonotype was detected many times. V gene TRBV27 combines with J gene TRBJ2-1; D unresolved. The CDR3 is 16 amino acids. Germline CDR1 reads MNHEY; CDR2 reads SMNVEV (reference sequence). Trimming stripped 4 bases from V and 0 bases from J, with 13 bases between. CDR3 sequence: CASSSGLVGSYNEQFF. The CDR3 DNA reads TGTGCCAGCAGTTCCGGTTTGGTCGGCTCCTACAATGAGCAGTTCTTC.

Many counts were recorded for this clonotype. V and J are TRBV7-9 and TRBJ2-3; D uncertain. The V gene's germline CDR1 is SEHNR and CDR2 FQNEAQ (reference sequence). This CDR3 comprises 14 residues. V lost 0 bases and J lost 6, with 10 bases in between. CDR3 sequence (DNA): TGTGCCAGCAGCTTAGCGACCGACGGCGATACGCAGTATTTT. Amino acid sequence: CASSLATDGDTQYF.

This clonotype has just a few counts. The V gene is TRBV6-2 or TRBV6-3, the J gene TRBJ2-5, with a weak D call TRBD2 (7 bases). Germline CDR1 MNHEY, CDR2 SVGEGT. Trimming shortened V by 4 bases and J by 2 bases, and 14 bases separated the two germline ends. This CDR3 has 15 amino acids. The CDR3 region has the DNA TGTGCCAGCAGTTTGCGGGGGCCCTTACAAGAGACCCAGTACTTC. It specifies CASSLRGPLQETQYF.

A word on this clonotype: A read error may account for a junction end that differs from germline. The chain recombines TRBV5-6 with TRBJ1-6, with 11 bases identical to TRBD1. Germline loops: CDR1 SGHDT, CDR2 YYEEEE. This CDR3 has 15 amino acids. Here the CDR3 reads CAISLRDRGNSPLHF. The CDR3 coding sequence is TGTGCCATCAGCTTGAGGGACAGGGGGAATTCACCCCTCCACTTT.

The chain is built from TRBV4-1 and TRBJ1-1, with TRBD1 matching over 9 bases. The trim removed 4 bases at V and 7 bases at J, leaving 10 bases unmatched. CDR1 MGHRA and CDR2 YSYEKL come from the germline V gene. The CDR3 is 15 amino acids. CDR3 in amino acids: CASSLGTGSFGEAFF. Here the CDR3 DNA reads TGCGCCAGCAGCCTCGGGACAGGGTCCTTTGGTGAAGCTTTCTTT.

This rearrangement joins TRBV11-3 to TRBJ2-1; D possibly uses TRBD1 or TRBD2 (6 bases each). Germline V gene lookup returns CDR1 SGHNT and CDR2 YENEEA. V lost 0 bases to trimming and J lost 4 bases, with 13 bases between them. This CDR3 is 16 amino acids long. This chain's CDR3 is CASSLDYGGAYNEQFF. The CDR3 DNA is TGTGCCAGCAGCTTAGATTACGGGGGCGCGTACAATGAGCAGTTCTTC. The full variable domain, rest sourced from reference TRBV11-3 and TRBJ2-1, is EAGVVQSPRYKIIEKKQPVAFWCNPISGHNTLYWYLQNLGQGPELLIRYENEEAVDDSQLPKDRFSAERLKGVDSTLKIQPAELGDSAVYLCASSLDYGGAYNEQFFGPGTRLTVL.

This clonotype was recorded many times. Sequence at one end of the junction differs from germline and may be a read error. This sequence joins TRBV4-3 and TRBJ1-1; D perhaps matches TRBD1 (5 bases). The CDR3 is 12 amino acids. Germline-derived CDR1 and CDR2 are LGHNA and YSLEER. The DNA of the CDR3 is TGCGCCAGCAGCCACGGGACGGACTGGGTGATCTTT. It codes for CASSHGTDWVIF.

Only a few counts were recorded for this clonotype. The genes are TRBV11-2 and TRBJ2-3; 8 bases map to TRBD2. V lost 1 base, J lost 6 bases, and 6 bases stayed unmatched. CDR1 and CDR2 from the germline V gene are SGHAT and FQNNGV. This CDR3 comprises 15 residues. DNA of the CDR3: TGTGCCAGCAGCTTAGCCGGGGGGGCTATGGATACGCAGTATTTT. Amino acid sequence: CASSLAGGAMDTQYF.

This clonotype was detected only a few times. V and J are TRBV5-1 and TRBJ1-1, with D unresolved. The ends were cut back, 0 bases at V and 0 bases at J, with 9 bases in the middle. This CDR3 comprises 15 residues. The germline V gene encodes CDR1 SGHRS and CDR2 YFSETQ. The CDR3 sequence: CASSLAPGLNTEAFF. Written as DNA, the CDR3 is TGCGCCAGCAGCTTGGCCCCTGGGCTGAACACTGAAGCTTTCTTT. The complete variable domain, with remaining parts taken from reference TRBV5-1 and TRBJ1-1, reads KAGVTQTPRYLIKTRGQQVTLSCSPISGHRSVSWYQQTPGQGLQFLFEYFSETQRNKGNFPGRFSGRQFSNSRSEMNVSTLELGDSALYLCASSLAPGLNTEAFFGQGTRLTVV.

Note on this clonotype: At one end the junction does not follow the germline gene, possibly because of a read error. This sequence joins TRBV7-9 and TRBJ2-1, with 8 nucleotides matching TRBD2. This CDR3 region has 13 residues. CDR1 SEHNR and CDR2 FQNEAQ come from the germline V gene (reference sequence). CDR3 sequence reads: CASTLAGYNEQFF. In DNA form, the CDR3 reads TGTGCCAGCACCTTAGCGGGGTACAATGAGCAGTTCTTC.

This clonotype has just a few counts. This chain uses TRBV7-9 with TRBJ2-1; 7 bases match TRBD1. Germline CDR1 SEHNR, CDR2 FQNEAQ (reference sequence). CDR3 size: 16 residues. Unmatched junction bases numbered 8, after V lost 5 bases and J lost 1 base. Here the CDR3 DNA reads TGTGCCAGCAGCGCCCAGACAGGGCGATCCTACAATGAGCAGTTCTTC. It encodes CASSAQTGRSYNEQFF.

This CDR3 reads CASSWGTKETQYF. CDR3 nucleotide sequence: TGTGCCAGCAGTTGGGGGACTAAAGAGACCCAGTACTTC. The V gene is TRBV6-6, the J gene TRBJ2-5; 7 bases fit TRBD2. Germline lookup yields CDR1 MNHNY and CDR2 SVGAGI (reference sequence). Trimming removed 4 bases from V and 3 bases from J; junction bases left unmatched: 2. The CDR3 is 13 amino acids.

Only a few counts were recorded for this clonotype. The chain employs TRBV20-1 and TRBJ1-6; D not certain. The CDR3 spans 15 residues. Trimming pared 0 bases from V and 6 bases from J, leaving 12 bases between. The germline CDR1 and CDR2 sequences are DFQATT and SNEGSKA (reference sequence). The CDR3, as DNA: TGCAGTGCTAGAGATAGTAGGGTACTTAATTCACCCCTCCACTTT. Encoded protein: CSARDSRVLNSPLHF.

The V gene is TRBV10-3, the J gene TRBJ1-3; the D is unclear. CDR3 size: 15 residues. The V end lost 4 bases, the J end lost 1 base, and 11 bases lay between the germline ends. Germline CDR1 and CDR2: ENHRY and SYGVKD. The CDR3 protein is CAISVSGLSGNTIYF. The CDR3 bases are TGTGCCATCAGTGTTAGTGGTTTGTCTGGAAACACCATATATTTT.

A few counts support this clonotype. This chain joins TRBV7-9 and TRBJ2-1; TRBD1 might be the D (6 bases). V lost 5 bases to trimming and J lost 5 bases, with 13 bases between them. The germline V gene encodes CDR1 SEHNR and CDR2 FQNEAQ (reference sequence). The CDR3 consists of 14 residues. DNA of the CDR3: TGTGCCAGCAGCGTATTCGGACAGAACAATGAGCAGTTCTTC. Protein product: CASSVFGQNNEQFF.

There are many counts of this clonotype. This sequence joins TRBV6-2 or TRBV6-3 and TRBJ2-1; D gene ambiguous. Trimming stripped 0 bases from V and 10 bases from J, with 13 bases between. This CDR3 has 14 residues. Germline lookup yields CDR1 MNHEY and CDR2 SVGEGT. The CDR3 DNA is TGTGCCAGCAGTTACTCCGTGGTGCAACCCGAGCAGTTCTTC. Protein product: CASSYSVVQPEQFF.